Presented here are 5 T cell receptor beta chains from one specimen sequenced in a study of shared clonotypes between healthy human individuals. Data came from immunoSEQ multiplex PCR; TCRdb stores just in-frame clones and leaves some out. The repertoire holds nearly 1,000,000 clones, with over 60% as singletons. Sequencing was performed on memory CD4+ T cells sorted from blood. Subset given: CD45RA-negative fraction. The receptors were sampled from a man aged 18 to 30 in good health.

The V and J genes are TRBV28 and TRBJ2-2, with D uncertain. The CDR3 totals 11 residues. V shed 7 bases and J shed 3 bases, with 3 bases lying between them. CDR1 is MDHEN, CDR2 SYDVKM, per germline. The CDR3 sequence is CASTYTGELFF. The CDR3 DNA follows: TGTGCCAGCACATACACCGGGGAGCTGTTTTTT.

This chain links TRBV5-4 with TRBJ1-3; D is ambiguous. CDR1 is SGHNT, CDR2 YYREEE, per germline (reference sequence). This CDR3 has 13 residues. CDR3 nucleotides: TGTGCGGTCAGAAGGGCCTCTGGAAACACCATATATTTT. Translating gives CAVRRASGNTIYF. The whole variable domain, filled in from reference TRBV5-4 and TRBJ1-3, reads ETGVTQSPTHLIKTRGQQVTLRCSSQSGHNTVSWYQQALGQGPQFIFQYYREEENGRGNFPPRFSGLQFPNYSSELNVNALELDDSALYLCAVRRASGNTIYFGEGSWLTVV.

This clone was counted a few times. V usage is TRBV7-2 and J usage is TRBJ1-5; TRBD1 is a possible D gene (6 bases). Trimming pared 5 bases from V and 4 bases from J, leaving 15 bases between. The CDR3 is made up of 15 amino acids. Germline values: CDR1 SGHTA, CDR2 FQGNSA. CDR3 DNA: TGTGCCAGCAGCCGCACGACAGGCGAAAATCAGCCCCAGCATTTT. It specifies CASSRTTGENQPQHF.

V is TRBV2 and J is TRBJ2-7; D may be TRBD1 or TRBD2 (5 bases each). This CDR3 has 14 residues. Per the germline V gene, CDR1 is SNHLY and CDR2 is FYNNEI. The ends were cut back, 5 bases at V and 7 bases at J, with 18 bases in the middle. For the CDR3, the DNA is TGTGCCAGCAGTAAAGGTTTTGGGGGTACGGAGCAGTACTTC. It encodes CASSKGFGGTEQYF.

The CDR3: CASSLILRLTPEAFF. For the CDR3, the DNA is TGTGCCAGCAGCCTGATTTTAAGGTTGACCCCCGAAGCTTTCTTT. The chain links TRBV7-8 to TRBJ1-1, with D unresolved. The V end lost 5 bases, the J end lost 8 bases, and 21 bases lay between the germline ends. The CDR3 covers 15 residues. Looked up from germline, CDR1 is SGHVS and CDR2 is FQNEAQ.